Listed below are T cell receptor beta chains from one sample, sequenced in a study of patients and donors after allogeneic stem cell transplantation. One entry per CDR3 protein results from TCRdb running MiXCR on the RT-PCR reads. The sample includes around 17,000 distinct CDR3 sequences, 25% to 30% seen only once; the top ten take around 33%. Sequencing was done on a sample of blood, either unsorted or a sorted T cell fraction (not recorded which). The receptor set was obtained from a human donor who was either an allogeneic HSCT recipient or a stem cell or donor lymphocyte infusion donor (not recorded which). It is not recorded whose cells these are; they may come from a transplant donor. The CDR3 runs from the conserved cysteine through the conserved F or W. A D gene is named only where the DNA matches it firmly. Size is omitted from some rows. Given values are once, few, many or a class for expanded clones.

V gene: TRBV12-3/TRBV12-4
D gene: TRBD1
clone size: few
J gene: TRBJ2-7
CDR3 DNA: TGTGCCAGCAGCGATTCCGGGACAGGCTGGTCCTACGAGCAGTACTTC
CDR3 protein: CASSDSGTGWSYEQYF

V gene: TRBV10-2
D gene: .
clone size: .
J gene: TRBJ1-1
CDR3 DNA: TGCGCCAGCAGCCTTACATGGGACACTGAAGCTTTCTTT
CDR3 protein: CASSLTWDTEAFF

V gene: TRBV6-6
D gene: .
clone size: .
J gene: TRBJ1-2
CDR3 DNA: TGTGCCAGCAGTTCGTCAGCGTTAAGCTACACCTTC
CDR3 protein: CASSSSALSYTF

V gene: TRBV20-1
D gene: .
clone size: few
J gene: TRBJ1-2
CDR3 DNA: TGCACCCTCGCGGGGGGGTACTATGGCTACACCTTC
CDR3 protein: CTLAGGYYGYTF

V gene: TRBV6-5
D gene: TRBD1
clone size: few
J gene: TRBJ1-6
CDR3 DNA: TGTGCCAGCAGTTACTCGAAGGACAGGCGGCATTCACCCCTCCACTTT
CDR3 protein: CASSYSKDRRHSPLHF

V gene: TRBV20-1
D gene: .
clone size: .
J gene: TRBJ1-6
CDR3 DNA: TGCAGTGCCCCCCTGGACTTCTCCTCCTATAATTCACCCCTCCACTTT
CDR3 protein: CSAPLDFSSYNSPLHF

V gene: TRBV4-1
D gene: .
clone size: .
J gene: TRBJ1-4
CDR3 DNA: TGCGCCAGCAGCCCCCCTCCCGGGGGAGAAAAACTGTTTTTT
CDR3 protein: CASSPPPGGEKLFF

V gene: TRBV28
D gene: TRBD1
clone size: few
J gene: TRBJ1-6
CDR3 DNA: TGTGCCAGCAGGGGACAGGGACGTTCACCCCTCCACTTT
CDR3 protein: CASRGQGRSPLHF

V gene: TRBV4-3
D gene: .
clone size: few
J gene: TRBJ1-3
CDR3 DNA: TGCGCCAGCAGCCACCTAATTGGAAACACCATATATTTT
CDR3 protein: CASSHLIGNTIYF

V gene: TRBV3-1
D gene: .
clone size: .
J gene: TRBJ1-6
CDR3 DNA: TGTGCCAGCAGCCCCTATCATGAGGTTGAGTCACCCCTCCACTTT
CDR3 protein: CASSPYHEVESPLHF

V gene: TRBV27
D gene: TRBD1
clone size: few
J gene: TRBJ1-2
CDR3 DNA: TGTGCCAGCAGTCCCAGAGGGGACAGTTATGGCTACACCTTC
CDR3 protein: CASSPRGDSYGYTF

V gene: TRBV5-1
D gene: .
clone size: .
J gene: TRBJ1-2
CDR3 DNA: TGCGCCAGCAGCTGGGACACCTATGGCTACACCTTC
CDR3 protein: CASSWDTYGYTF

V gene: TRBV12-3/TRBV12-4
D gene: TRBD1
clone size: few
J gene: TRBJ2-7
CDR3 DNA: TGTGCCAGCAGTTCAAGTACTGGGACAGGGGCCTACGAGCAGTACTTC
CDR3 protein: CASSSSTGTGAYEQYF

V gene: TRBV9
D gene: TRBD1
clone size: few
J gene: TRBJ1-4
CDR3 DNA: TGTGCCAGCAGCCCTAGGACAGGGCACGAAAAACTGTTTTTT
CDR3 protein: CASSPRTGHEKLFF

V gene: TRBV5-1
D gene: TRBD1
clone size: .
J gene: TRBJ1-2
CDR3 DNA: TGCGCCAGCAGCACCCGACAGGGGTCTGGCTACACCTTC
CDR3 protein: CASSTRQGSGYTF

V gene: TRBV4-1
D gene: TRBD1
clone size: .
J gene: TRBJ1-1
CDR3 DNA: TGCGCCAGCAGCCATTCGGGGGACAGAAACACTGAAGCTTTCTTT
CDR3 protein: CASSHSGDRNTEAFF

V gene: TRBV27
D gene: .
clone size: .
J gene: TRBJ2-6
CDR3 DNA: TGTGCCAGCAGTTTATATCTCTCTGGGGCCAACGTCCTGACTTTC
CDR3 protein: CASSLYLSGANVLTF

V gene: TRBV15
D gene: .
clone size: few
J gene: TRBJ1-3
CDR3 DNA: TGTGCCACCAGCAGAGCGGGTTTCTCTGGAAACACCATATATTTT
CDR3 protein: CATSRAGFSGNTIYF